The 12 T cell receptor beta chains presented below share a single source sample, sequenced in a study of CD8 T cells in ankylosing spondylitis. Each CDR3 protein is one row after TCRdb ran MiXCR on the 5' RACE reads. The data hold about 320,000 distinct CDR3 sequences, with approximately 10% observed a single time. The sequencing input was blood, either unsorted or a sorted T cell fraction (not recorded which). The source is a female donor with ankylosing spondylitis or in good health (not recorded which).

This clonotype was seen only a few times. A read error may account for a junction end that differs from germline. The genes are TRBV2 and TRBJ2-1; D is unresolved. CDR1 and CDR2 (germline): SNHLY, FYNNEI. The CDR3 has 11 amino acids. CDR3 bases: TGTGCCAGCAGTGAAAAGGCCCTCGGACTCTTC. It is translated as CASSEKALGLF.

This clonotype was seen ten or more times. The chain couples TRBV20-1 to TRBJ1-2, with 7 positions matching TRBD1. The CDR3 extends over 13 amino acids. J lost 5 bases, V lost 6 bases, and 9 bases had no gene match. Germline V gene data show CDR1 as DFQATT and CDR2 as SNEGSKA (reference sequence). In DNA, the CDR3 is TGCAGTGCGGGGGGACAGTCGCCATATGGCTACACCTTC. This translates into CSAGGQSPYGYTF.

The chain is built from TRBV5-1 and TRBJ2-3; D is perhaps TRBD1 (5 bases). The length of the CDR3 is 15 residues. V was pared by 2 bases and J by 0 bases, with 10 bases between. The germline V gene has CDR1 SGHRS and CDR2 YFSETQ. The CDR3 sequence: CASSFEDMSTDTQYF. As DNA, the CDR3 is TGCGCCAGCAGCTTCGAGGACATGAGCACAGATACGCAGTATTTT.

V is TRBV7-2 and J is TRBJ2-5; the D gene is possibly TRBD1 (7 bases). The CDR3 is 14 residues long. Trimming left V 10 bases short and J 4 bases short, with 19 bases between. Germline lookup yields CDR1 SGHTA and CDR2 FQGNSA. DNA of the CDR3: TGTGCCACCGCGGGGAGGCGGGACAGAGAGACCCAGTACTTC. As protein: CATAGRRDRETQYF.

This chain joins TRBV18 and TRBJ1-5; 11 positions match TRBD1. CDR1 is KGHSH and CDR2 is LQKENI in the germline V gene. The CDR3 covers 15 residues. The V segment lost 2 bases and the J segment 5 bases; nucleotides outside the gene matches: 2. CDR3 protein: CASSPWTGGYQPQHF. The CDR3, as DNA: TGTGCCAGCTCACCATGGACAGGGGGCTATCAGCCCCAGCATTTT.

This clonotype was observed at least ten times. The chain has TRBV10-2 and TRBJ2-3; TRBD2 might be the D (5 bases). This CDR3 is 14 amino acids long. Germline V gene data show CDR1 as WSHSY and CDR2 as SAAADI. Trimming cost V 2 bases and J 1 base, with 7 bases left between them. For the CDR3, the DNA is TGCGCCAGCAGTGAGGGAGGTGGCACAGATACGCAGTATTTT. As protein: CASSEGGGTDTQYF.

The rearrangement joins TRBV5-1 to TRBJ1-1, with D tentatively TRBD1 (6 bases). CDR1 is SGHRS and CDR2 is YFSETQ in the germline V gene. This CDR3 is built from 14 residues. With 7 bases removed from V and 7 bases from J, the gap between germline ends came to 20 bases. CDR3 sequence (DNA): TGCGCCAGCTCCAACGACAGGCCGTCCTATGAAGCTTTCTTT. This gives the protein CASSNDRPSYEAFF. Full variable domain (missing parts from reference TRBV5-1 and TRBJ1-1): KAGVTQTPRYLIKTRGQQVTLSCSPISGHRSVSWYQQTPGQGLQFLFEYFSETQRNKGNFPGRFSGRQFSNSRSEMNVSTLELGDSALYLCASSNDRPSYEAFFGQGTRLTVV.

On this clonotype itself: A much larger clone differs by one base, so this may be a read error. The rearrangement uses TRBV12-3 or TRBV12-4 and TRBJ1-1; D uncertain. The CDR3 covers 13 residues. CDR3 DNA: TGTGCCAGCAGTTTAAGTTCCGGCACTGAAGCTCTCTTT. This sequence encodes CASSLSSGTEALF.

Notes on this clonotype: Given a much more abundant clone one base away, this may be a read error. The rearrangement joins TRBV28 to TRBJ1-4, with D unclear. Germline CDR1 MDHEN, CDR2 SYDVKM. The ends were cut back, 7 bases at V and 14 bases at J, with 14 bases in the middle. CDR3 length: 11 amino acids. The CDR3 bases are TGTGCCAGCACCGCTGGTTCTAGGCTGTTTTTT. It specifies CASTAGSRLFF.

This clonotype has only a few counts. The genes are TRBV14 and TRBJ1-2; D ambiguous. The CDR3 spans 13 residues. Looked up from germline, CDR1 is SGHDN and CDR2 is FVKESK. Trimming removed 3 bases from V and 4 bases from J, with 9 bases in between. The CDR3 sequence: CASSQWQIYGYTF. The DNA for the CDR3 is TGTGCCAGCAGCCAGTGGCAGATCTATGGCTACACCTTC.

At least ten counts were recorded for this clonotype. The CDR3 here is CASNPGAHSYEQYF. CDR3 in DNA: TGTGCCAGCAATCCGGGGGCACACTCCTACGAGCAGTACTTC. The rearrangement links TRBV12-3 or TRBV12-4 to TRBJ2-7; D tentatively fits TRBD1 or TRBD2 (6 bases each). The CDR3 has 14 residues. V lost 7 bases and J 0 bases, leaving 13 bases between the germline ends.

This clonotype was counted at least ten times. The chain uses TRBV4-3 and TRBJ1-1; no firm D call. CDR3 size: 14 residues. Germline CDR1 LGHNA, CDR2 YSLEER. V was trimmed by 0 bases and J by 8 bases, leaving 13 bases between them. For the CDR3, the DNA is TGCGCCAGCAGCCAAGATCTTACCGGGCGCGAAGCTTTCTTT. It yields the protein CASSQDLTGREAFF.